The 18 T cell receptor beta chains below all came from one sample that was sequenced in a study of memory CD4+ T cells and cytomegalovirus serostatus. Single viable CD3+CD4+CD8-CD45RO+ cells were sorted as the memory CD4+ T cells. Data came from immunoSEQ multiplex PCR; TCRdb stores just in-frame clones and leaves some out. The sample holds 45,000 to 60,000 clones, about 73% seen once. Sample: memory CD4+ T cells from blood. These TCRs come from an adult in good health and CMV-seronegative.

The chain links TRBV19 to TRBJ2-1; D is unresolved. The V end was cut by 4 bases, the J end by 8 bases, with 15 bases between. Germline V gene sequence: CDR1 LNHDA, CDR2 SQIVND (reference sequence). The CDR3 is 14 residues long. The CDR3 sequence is CASSRTLEVYEQFF. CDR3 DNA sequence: TGTGCCAGTAGTAGGACCCTAGAGGTCTATGAGCAGTTCTTC.

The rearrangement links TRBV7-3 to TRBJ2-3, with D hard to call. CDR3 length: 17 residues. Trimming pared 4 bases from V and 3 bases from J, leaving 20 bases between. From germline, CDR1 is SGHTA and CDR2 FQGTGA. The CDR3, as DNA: TGTGCCAGCAGCTCAAACAGAGCGCGTAGGAAAACAGATACGCAGTATTTT. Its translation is CASSSNRARRKTDTQYF.

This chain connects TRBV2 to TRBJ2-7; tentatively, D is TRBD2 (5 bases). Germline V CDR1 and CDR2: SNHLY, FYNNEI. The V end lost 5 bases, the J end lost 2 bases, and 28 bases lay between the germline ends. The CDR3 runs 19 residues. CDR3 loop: CASSIIGEAALNPTYEQYF. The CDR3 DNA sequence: TGTGCCAGCAGTATTATCGGCGAAGCGGCGCTAAACCCGACCTACGAGCAGTACTTC.

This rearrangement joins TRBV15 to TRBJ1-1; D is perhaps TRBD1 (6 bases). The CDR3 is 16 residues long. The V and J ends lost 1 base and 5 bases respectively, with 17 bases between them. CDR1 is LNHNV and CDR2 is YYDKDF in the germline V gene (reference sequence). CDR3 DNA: TGTGCCACCAGCAGAGTAGGAGGGGGGGCCGGAACTGAAGCTTTCTTT. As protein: CATSRVGGGAGTEAFF.

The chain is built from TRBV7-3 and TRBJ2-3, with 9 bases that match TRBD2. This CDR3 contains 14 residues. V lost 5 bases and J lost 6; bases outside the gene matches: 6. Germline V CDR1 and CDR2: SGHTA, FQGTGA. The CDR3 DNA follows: TGTGCCAGCAGCCTGAGTGGGACTAGCGATACGCAGTATTTT. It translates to CASSLSGTSDTQYF.

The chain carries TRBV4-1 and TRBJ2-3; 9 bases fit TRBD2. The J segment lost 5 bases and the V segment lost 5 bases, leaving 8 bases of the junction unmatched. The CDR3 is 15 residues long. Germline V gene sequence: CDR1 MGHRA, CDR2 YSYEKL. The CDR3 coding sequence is TGCGCCAGCAGCGAAGGGGGTAGCGGGGGAGATACGCAGTATTTT. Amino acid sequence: CASSEGGSGGDTQYF.

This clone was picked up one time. CDR3 residues: CASSQGEGRGATEAFF. CDR3 bases: TGTGCCAGCAGCCAAGGGGAAGGTAGGGGCGCAACTGAAGCTTTCTTT. The rearrangement joins TRBV4-2 to TRBJ1-1, with D tentatively TRBD1 (5 bases). Between the trimmed V and J ends, which lost 1 base and 5 bases, there was a span of 17 bases. The germline CDR1 and CDR2 sequences are LGHNA and YNFKEQ. The CDR3 spans 16 residues.

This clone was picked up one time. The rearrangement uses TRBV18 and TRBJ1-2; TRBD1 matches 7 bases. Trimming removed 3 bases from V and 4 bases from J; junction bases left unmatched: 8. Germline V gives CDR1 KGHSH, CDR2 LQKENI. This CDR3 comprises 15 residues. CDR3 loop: CASSPGTADVYGYTF. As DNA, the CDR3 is TGTGCCAGCTCACCCGGGACAGCAGACGTCTATGGCTACACCTTC.

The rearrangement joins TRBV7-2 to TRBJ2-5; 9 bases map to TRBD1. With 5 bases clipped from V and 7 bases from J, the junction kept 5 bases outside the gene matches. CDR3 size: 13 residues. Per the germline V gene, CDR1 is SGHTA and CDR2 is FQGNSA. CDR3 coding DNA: TGTGCCAGCAGCACCGGACAGGGGTTGACCCAGTACTTC. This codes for CASSTGQGLTQYF.

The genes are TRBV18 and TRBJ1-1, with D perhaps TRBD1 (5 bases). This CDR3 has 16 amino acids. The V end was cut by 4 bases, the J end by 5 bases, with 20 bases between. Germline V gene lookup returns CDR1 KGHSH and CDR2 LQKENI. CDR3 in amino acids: CASSRDVNTAGTEAFF. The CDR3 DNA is TGTGCCAGCTCACGGGACGTCAATACCGCGGGGACTGAAGCTTTCTTT. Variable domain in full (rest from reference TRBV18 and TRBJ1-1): NAGVMQNPRHLVRRRGQEARLRCSPMKGHSHVYWYRQLPEEGLKFMVYLQKENIIDESGMPKERFSAEFPKEGPSILRIQQVVRGDSAAYFCASSRDVNTAGTEAFFGQGTRLTVV.

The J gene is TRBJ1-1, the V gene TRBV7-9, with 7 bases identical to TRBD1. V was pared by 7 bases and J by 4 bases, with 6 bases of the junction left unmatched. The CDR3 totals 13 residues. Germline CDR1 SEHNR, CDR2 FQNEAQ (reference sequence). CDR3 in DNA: TGTGCCAGCAACGAGGGGGCGAGCACTGAAGCTTTCTTT. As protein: CASNEGASTEAFF.

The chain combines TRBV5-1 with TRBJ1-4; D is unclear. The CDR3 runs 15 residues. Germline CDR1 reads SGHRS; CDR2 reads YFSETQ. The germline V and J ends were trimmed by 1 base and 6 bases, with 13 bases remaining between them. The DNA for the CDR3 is TGCGCCAGCAGCTTGATGGGCCGGCCAGATGAAAAACTGTTTTTT. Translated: CASSLMGRPDEKLFF.

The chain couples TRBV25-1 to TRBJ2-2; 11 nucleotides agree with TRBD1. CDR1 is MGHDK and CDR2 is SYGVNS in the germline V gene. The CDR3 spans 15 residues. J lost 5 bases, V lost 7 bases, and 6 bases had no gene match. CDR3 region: CASNSGTGGTGELFF. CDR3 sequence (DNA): TGTGCCAGCAATTCCGGGACAGGGGGAACCGGGGAGCTGTTTTTT.

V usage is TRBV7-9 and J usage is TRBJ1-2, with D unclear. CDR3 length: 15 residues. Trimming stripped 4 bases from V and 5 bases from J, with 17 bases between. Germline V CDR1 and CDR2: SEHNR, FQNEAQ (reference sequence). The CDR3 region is CASSSRLPGLYGYTF. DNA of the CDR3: TGTGCCAGCAGCTCCCGTTTACCGGGCCTTTATGGCTACACCTTC.

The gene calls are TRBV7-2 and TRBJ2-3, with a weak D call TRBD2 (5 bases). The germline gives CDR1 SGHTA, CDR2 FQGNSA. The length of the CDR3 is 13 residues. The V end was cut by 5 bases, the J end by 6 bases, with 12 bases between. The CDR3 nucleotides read TGTGCCAGCAGCCGACCGGGGTGGGATACGCAGTATTTT. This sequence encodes CASSRPGWDTQYF.

Here the CDR3 reads CASSPDRGELFF. As DNA, the CDR3 is TGTGCCAGCAGTCCGGACCGCGGGGAGCTGTTTTTT. The chain combines TRBV11-1 with TRBJ2-2; D remains ambiguous. Trimming removed 6 bases at V and 7 bases at J, with 9 bases between. The CDR3 totals 12 residues. Germline CDR1 SGHAT, CDR2 FQDESV (reference sequence).

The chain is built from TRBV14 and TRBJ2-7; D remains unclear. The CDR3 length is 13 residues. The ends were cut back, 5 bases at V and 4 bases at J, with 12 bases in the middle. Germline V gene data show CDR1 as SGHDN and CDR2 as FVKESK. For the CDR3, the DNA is TGTGCCAGCAGCTTCCAAGGTCCATACGAGCAGTACTTC. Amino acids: CASSFQGPYEQYF.

The CDR3 DNA reads TGTGCCAGCAGCGGGCGGGAGGGCCGACGGGAGCTGTTTTTT. Amino acid sequence: CASSGREGRRELFF. The J gene is TRBJ2-2, the V gene TRBV7-8; 9 nucleotides match TRBD2. V lost 5 bases to trimming and J lost 9 bases; unmatched junction nucleotides: 7. The CDR3 is 14 amino acids. Looked up from germline, CDR1 is SGHVS and CDR2 is FQNEAQ.